This T cell receptor (beta chain) was captured in a study of response to subunit inactivated influenza vaccine. The study's findings and limits: The authors suggested that few new T cells are recruited per seasonal influenza vaccination.

TCRdb recomputed calls from the RT-PCR reads with MiXCR, one row per CDR3 protein. The table records around 200,000 distinct CDR3 sequences, about an eighth of them present only once. About this clonotype itself: Its antigen is not known. The junction does not match germline at one end; this may be a read error.

Germline CDR1 is MDHEN and CDR2 is SYDVKM. The CDR3 spans 15 residues. This clonotype originated in a man aged 45 to 65 who received an inactivated influenza vaccine. This sequence joins TRBV28 and TRBJ1-5; the D is unclear. The material was CD8+ T cells sorted from PBMCs, obtained about 5 days after vaccination. CDR3 coding DNA: TGTGCCAGCAGTTTCAAAGGACGGAGCAATCAGACCCAGCATTTT. This translates into CASSFKGRSNQTQHF. The complete variable domain, with remaining parts taken from reference TRBV28 and TRBJ1-5, reads DVKVTQSSRYLVKRTGEKVFLECVQDMDHENMFWYRQDPGLGLRLIYFSYDVKMKEKGDIPEGYSVSREKKERFSLILESASTNQTSMYLCASSFKGRSNQTQHFGDGTRLSIL.